The source of this TCR beta chain is a study of cytomegalovirus exposure and HLA in healthy donors. Study background: It was reported in a later analysis that the approximately 120 validation repertoires used the same platform as the 666 first-cohort repertoires.

This CDR3 region has 13 residues. V lost 7 bases, J lost 1 base, and 11 bases lay in between. Notes on this clone: Its target is not known.

Produced via immunoSEQ multiplex PCR; TCRdb's table is partial and in-frame only. The sample records 150,000 to 200,000 clones, roughly 90% being singletons. Study outcomes and limitations: High sensitivity and specificity were reportedly achieved when the classifier diagnosed cytomegalovirus status. Fewer than 200 TCR beta chains were listed as cytomegalovirus-associated. In the roughly 110 validation repertoires, approximately 94% of cluster scores exceeded 0, per a later analysis.

V and J are TRBV5-3 and TRBJ1-1; no definite D call. TRBV5-3 is treated as an ORF (open reading frame) with a function not yet certain. Sequencing used PBMCs. This receptor was taken from a woman aged 18 to 35 in good health and CMV-seronegative. The DNA for the CDR3 is TGTGCCAGACCCCCCCCTCGGAACACTGAAGCTTTCTTT. It is translated as CARPPPRNTEAFF.